This T cell receptor (beta chain) was sequenced in a study of shared clonotypes between healthy human individuals (dated by TCRdb to about 2020). Background for the entire study: A couple of women and a few men aged 18 to 49 years were included in the cohort. For each donor, CD4 naive and CD4 memory were each given three plates, CD8 naive was given two plates, and CD8 memory was given one plate. To estimate repertoire size and how much clonotype sharing occurs between individuals, the study deeply sequenced the blood TCR repertoires of several healthy adults. To increase sequencing depth and limit assay-specific biases, TCR repertoire library preparation and sequencing were carried out by different laboratories using diverse techniques. Leukapheresis yielded between about 0.8 and 8.9 billion PBMCs per donor.

Broad study findings and their caveats: Because the study included a small number of donors, the genetic and exposure-history diversity represented was limited. Compared with non-shared clonotypes, clonotypes shared by all four sorted-subset donors had higher generation probabilities. Sampling was restricted to blood, and TCR repertoires in tissue are likely to differ from TCR repertoires in blood. When four donors were compared, the shared fraction of clonotypes was about 5% for naive CD4, roughly 3.3% for naive CD8, about 2.4% for memory CD4, and less than 0.5% for memory CD8. Pairwise subsampling indicated that sequencing depth was expected to affect the degree of clonotype sharing among donors. Naive subsets generally had larger estimated clonotype richness than memory subsets. Rarefaction of sorted-subset datasets indicated incomplete sequencing despite the large sequencing depth.

The CDR3 holds 15 amino acids from the cysteine to the phenylalanine. The only DNA kept is the CDR3, 45 bases in frame from the first base. The germline V gene encodes CDR1 LNHDA and CDR2 SQIVND (reference sequence). Clipping removes 3 bases from V and 5 bases from J, with 7 as the unmatched junction base count. The donors were healthy, HIV-negative adults with no recently reported acute infections or vaccinations. Only Caucasian adults living in Nashville, Tennessee, USA were represented among the donors. CD8 memory samples consisted of magnetically selected CD45RO+ cells combined with CCR7-negative CD45RA+ effector memory (TemRA) cells. After blood collection by leukapheresis, PBMCs were isolated using Ficoll-Histopaque density gradient centrifugation and then cryopreserved in the vapor phase of liquid nitrogen. Purity and quantity of every magnetically sorted T cell population were checked by analytical flow cytometry. From each sorted fraction, genomic DNA was isolated and quantified by UV absorbance on a Nanodrop 2000c.

TCR CDR3 regions were amplified from genomic DNA by multiplex PCR using the deep immunoSEQ assay. Extracted genomic DNA from each cell subset was spread evenly across all wells of several immunoSEQ 96-well plates, with each plate serving as a replicate. For sorted subsets, around 200 ng genomic DNA, equal to some 28,000 T cell genomes, was loaded into each replicate PCR. The purified libraries were quantified using a Qubit 3.0 fluorometer, sized with a Bioanalyzer 2100, and then quantified again using the KAPA Library Quantification kit. A separate single-read 150-cycle Illumina NextSeq 550 flow cell was used to sequence each immunoSEQ 96-well plate. The original methods were these. The immunoSEQ output contained only junctional sequences without quality scores, so filtering could not match that applied to full-length reads. Sequences were annotated with PyIR, a Python wrapper for IgBLAST v1.9, using IMGT germline references to assign V/J genes and CDR3. Reads with weak V/J assignments (E-value above 1e-6), missing CDR3, stop codons, out-of-frame junctions, or ambiguous translated residues were removed. V3J clonotypes were defined by identical inferred V gene, J gene, and CDR3 amino acid sequence. Percentage overlap between repertoires was calculated by dividing the number of shared unique clonotypes by the size of the smaller repertoire. Richness of each repertoire was evaluated using RTK rarefaction, the Chao1 estimator, and Recon v2.1 estimates of unobserved clonotypes. OLGA was used to compute generation probabilities for all TCRbeta clonotypes that the gDNA method yielded from several donors. TCRdb took over this immuneACCESS table, retaining in-frame rearrangements with V and J assigned. Such tables are incomplete; in checked studies, under half of the missing clones stem from an unresolved V gene, and the remainder is unexplained. The V and J calls and the clone size are those of that table, but D and trimming were determined from the DNA. The sample records approximately 110,000 clones, more than 65% of which are singletons. In total, the top ten clones hold roughly 25% of the sample.

As concerns this clone: Its antigen has not been determined. No much larger clone is present one base from it, and per-base qualities are unavailable.

The sample was memory CD8+ T cells sorted from blood. What this sample's cell subset or site label stands for: CD45RO+ cells pooled with CCR7-negative TemRA cells. The sequence was collected from a woman aged 25 to 39 in good health. This receptor chain uses TRBV19 and TRBJ2-5; 9 bases in between match TRBD1. The CDR3 reads CASSMQQGALETQYF. The DNA sequence is as follows: TGTGCCAGTAGTATGCAACAGGGGGCGCTGGAGACCCAGTACTTC.